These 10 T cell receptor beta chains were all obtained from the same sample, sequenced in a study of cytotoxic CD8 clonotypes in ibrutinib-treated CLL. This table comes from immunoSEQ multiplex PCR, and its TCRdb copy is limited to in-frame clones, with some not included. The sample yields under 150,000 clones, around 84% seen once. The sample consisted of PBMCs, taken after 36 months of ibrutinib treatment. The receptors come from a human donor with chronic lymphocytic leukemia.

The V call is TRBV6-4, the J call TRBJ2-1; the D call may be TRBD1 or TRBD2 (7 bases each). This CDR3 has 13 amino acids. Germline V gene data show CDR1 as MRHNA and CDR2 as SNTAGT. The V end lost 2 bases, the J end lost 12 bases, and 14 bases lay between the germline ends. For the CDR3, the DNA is TGTGCCAGCAGTGACAGGGAGGGGGCCGTGCAGTTCTTC. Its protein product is CASSDREGAVQFF.

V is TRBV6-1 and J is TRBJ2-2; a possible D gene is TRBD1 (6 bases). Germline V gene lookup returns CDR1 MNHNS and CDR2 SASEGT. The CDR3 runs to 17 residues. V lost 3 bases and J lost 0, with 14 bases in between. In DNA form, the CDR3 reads TGTGCCAGCAGTGACCCGGGACAAATACCGAACACCGGGGAGCTGTTTTTT. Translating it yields CASSDPGQIPNTGELFF.

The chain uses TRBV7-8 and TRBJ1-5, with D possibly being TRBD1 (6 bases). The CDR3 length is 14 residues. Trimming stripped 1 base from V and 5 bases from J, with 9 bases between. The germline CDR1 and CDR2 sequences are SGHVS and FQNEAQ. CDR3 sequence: CASSLGTAYQPQHF. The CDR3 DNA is TGTGCCAGCAGCTTAGGGACAGCCTATCAGCCCCAGCATTTT.

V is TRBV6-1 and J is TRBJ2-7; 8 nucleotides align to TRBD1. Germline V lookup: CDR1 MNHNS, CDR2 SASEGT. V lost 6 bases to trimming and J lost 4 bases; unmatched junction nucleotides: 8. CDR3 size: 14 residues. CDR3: CASRRTGTFYEQYF. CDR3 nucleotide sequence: TGTGCCAGCAGAAGGACAGGGACATTTTACGAGCAGTACTTC.

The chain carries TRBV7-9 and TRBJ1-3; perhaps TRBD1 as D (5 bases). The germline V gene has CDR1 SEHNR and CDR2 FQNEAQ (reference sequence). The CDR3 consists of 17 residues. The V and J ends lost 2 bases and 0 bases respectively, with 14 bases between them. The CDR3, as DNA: TGTGCCAGCAGCTTAACCGTAGCCAGGGCCTCTGGAAACACCATATATTTT. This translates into CASSLTVARASGNTIYF.

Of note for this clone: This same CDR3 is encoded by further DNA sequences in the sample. For the CDR3, the DNA is TGTGCCAGCAGCAAAACAGGGGGGGTTACCGGGGAGCTGTTTTTT. Translated, it gives CASSKTGGVTGELFF. V usage is TRBV7-2 and J usage is TRBJ2-2; TRBD1 is a possible D gene (8 bases). The CDR3 extends over 15 amino acids. Per germline, CDR1 SGHTA and CDR2 FQGNSA. V was trimmed by 5 bases and J by 5 bases, leaving 15 bases between them.

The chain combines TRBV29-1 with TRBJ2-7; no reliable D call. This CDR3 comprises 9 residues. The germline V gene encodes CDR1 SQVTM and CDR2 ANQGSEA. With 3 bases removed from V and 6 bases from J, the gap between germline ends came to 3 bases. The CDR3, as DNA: TGCAGCGTTGATTGCGAGCAGTACTTC. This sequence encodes CSVDCEQYF.

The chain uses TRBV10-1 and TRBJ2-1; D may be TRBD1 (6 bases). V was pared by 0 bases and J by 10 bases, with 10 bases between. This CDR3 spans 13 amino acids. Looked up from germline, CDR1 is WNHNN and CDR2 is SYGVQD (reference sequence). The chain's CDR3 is CASSESVGGEQFF. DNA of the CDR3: TGCGCCAGCAGTGAGTCTGTAGGGGGAGAGCAGTTCTTC.

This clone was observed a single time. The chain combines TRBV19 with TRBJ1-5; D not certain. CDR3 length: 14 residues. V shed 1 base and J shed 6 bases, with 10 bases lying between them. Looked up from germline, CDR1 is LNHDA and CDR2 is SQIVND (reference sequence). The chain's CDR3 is CASSIVAGSQPQHF. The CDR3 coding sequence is TGTGCCAGTAGTATAGTGGCCGGGAGTCAGCCCCAGCATTTT.

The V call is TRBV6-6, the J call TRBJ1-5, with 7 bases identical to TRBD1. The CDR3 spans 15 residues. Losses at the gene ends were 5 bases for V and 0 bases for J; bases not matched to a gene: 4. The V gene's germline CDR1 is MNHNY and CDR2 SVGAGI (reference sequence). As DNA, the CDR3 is TGTGCCAGCAGTGCACAGGGGATTAGCAATCAGCCCCAGCATTTT. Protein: CASSAQGISNQPQHF.